The 2 T cell receptor beta chains listed next were all sequenced from one sample in a study of PD-1 blockade in mismatch repair-deficient tumors. The assay was immunoSEQ multiplex PCR, and TCRdb's table has in-frame clones only and misses some. The table has approximately 80,000 clones, roughly 80% seen once. The source was peripheral blood, collected 44 weeks after starting pembrolizumab. The receptors originated from an adult with mismatch repair-deficient cancer.

The V and J genes are TRBV19 and TRBJ1-1; D gene uncertain. The CDR3 totals 14 residues. V lost 11 bases to trimming and J lost 1 base, with 17 bases between them. Germline-derived CDR1 and CDR2 are LNHDA and SQIVND (reference sequence). The CDR3 DNA reads TGTGCCGTCCTAGGCACAGAGAGGAACACTGAAGCTTTCTTT. It translates to CAVLGTERNTEAFF.

This clone has a handful of counts. V is TRBV15 and J is TRBJ1-5, with D possibly matching TRBD1 (6 bases). Germline-derived CDR1 and CDR2 are LNHNV and YYDKDF (reference sequence). Trimming stripped 0 bases from V and 0 bases from J, with 12 bases between. This CDR3 has 17 amino acids. The CDR3 sequence: CATSRDLGGVSNQPQHF. The CDR3 nucleotides read TGTGCCACCAGCAGAGATTTAGGGGGGGTTAGCAATCAGCCCCAGCATTTT.